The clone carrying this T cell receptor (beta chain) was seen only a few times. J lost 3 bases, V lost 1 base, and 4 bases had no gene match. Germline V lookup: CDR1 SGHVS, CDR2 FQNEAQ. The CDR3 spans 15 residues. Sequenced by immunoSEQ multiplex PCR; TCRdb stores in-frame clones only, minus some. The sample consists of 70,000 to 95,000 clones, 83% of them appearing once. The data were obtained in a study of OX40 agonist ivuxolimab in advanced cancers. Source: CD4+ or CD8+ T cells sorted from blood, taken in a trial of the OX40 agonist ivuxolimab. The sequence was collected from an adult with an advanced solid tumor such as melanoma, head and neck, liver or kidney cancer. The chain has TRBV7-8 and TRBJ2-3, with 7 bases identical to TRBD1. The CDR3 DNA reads TGTGCCAGCAGCTTAGTTCACAGGGGAACAGATACGCAGTATTTT. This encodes CASSLVHRGTDTQYF.